The clone carrying this TCR beta chain was seen only a few times. Its cognate antigen is unknown. Trimming removed 5 bases from V and 2 bases from J, with 6 bases in between. The CDR3 spans 12 residues. Per germline, CDR1 SGHAT and CDR2 FQNNGV. The data were taken from a study of T cell responses to AZD1222 COVID-19 vaccine. General study findings and limits: Clonal diversity was possibly underestimated, and white British individuals and females predominated among donors. Just a handful of AZD1222 recipients were seropositive at baseline.

The repertoire was sequenced with immunoSEQ multiplex PCR; TCRdb's copy has only in-frame clones and lacks some. The sample contains 120,000 to 150,000 clones, around 86% of which appear only once. The sequences come from peripheral blood, collected on day 0 of MenACWY control vaccination. The TCR sequence derives from an adult in good health. The chain is built from TRBV11-2 and TRBJ1-2; TRBD1 is a possible D gene (5 bases). CDR3 DNA: TGTGCCAGCAGCGGGGACAACTATGGCTACACCTTC. Translation gives CASSGDNYGYTF.